These 24 T cell receptor beta chains were all obtained from the same sample, sequenced in a study of T cells after yellow fever vaccination. A single record per CDR3 protein comes from TCRdb applying MiXCR to the 5' RACE reads. Altogether about 320,000 distinct CDR3 sequences are present, about 10% being singletons, with the ten largest covering approximately 3%. The specimen was CD4+ T cells sorted from PBMCs, collected 45 days after the yellow fever booster vaccination. The receptor set was obtained from a man younger than 30 who received the YFV17D yellow fever vaccine.

The chain combines TRBV7-2 with TRBJ2-1, with D perhaps TRBD1 or TRBD2 (5 bases each). Per the germline V gene, CDR1 is SGHTA and CDR2 is FQGNSA. CDR3 size: 16 residues. V lost 5 bases and J lost 0, with 14 bases in between. Here the CDR3 reads CASSPGATSSYNEQFF. CDR3 nucleotides: TGTGCCAGCAGCCCCGGGGCCACGAGCTCCTACAATGAGCAGTTCTTC.

The V gene is TRBV18, the J gene TRBJ1-1; perhaps TRBD1 as D (6 bases). From germline, CDR1 is KGHSH and CDR2 LQKENI. The CDR3 consists of 15 residues. The V end lost 1 base, the J end lost 5 bases, and 14 bases lay between the germline ends. This CDR3 is CASSPRGTSNTEAFF. CDR3 nucleotide sequence: TGTGCCAGCTCACCACGCGGGACAAGTAATACTGAAGCTTTCTTT.

This rearrangement joins TRBV11-3 to TRBJ2-3, with TRBD2 matching over 10 bases. Germline V gene sequence: CDR1 SGHNT, CDR2 YENEEA. Trimming removed 0 bases from V and 2 bases from J; junction bases left unmatched: 5. CDR3 length: 17 amino acids. CDR3 sequence (DNA): TGTGCCAGCAGCTTAGATGGGACTAGCGCATCCACAGATACGCAGTATTTT. Translated: CASSLDGTSASTDTQYF.

This chain uses TRBV5-5 with TRBJ2-3; the match to TRBD2 covers 7 bases. J lost 4 bases, V lost 3 bases, and 5 bases had no gene match. Germline CDR1 SGHKS, CDR2 YYEKEE (reference sequence). CDR3 length: 14 residues. CDR3 protein: CASSYFGGADTQYF. CDR3 bases: TGTGCCAGCAGCTACTTTGGGGGGGCAGATACGCAGTATTTT.

The rearrangement joins TRBV7-2 to TRBJ1-3; unclear D gene. Deletions cut 1 base from V and 0 bases from J, with 10 bases between. CDR3 length equals 16 residues. From germline, CDR1 is SGHTA and CDR2 FQGNSA. Here the CDR3 reads CASSLDTLSSGNTIYF. The CDR3 DNA follows: TGTGCCAGCAGCTTAGATACGTTAAGCTCTGGAAACACCATATATTTT.

The V call is TRBV5-1, the J call TRBJ1-6; 7 bases agree with TRBD1. J was trimmed by 4 bases and V by 4 bases; bases with no gene match: 11. The CDR3 extends over 17 amino acids. CDR1 SGHRS and CDR2 YFSETQ come from the germline V gene. CDR3 sequence: CASSPDRRKDYNSPLHF. The CDR3 DNA sequence: TGCGCCAGCAGCCCGGACAGGAGGAAGGATTATAATTCACCCCTCCACTTT.

This clonotype was seen a few times. The chain carries TRBV7-2 and TRBJ2-2; D uncertain. The V gene's germline CDR1 is SGHTA and CDR2 FQGNSA. The CDR3 extends over 16 amino acids. The V end was cut by 5 bases, the J end by 4 bases, with 17 bases between. The CDR3 region is CASSPPKGLGTGELFF. The CDR3 bases are TGTGCCAGCAGCCCCCCCAAGGGTTTGGGCACCGGGGAGCTGTTTTTT.

The chain has TRBV25-1 and TRBJ2-3, with D unclear. Germline CDR1 is MGHDK and CDR2 is SYGVNS. This CDR3 spans 15 amino acids. The V end was cut by 0 bases, the J end by 6 bases, with 13 bases between. CDR3 sequence reads: CASSEYVGMWDTQYF. DNA for the CDR3: TGTGCCAGCAGTGAATACGTGGGAATGTGGGATACGCAGTATTTT.

This clonotype was detected ten times or more. The chain employs TRBV12-3 or TRBV12-4 and TRBJ2-5, with TRBD2 matching 7 bases. This CDR3 region has 12 residues. V trimming: 11 bases; J trimming: 5 bases; junction bases outside the gene matches: 8. CDR3 amino acids: CAAERGGETQYF. CDR3 DNA sequence: TGTGCCGCCGAGCGGGGCGGGGAGACCCAGTACTTC.

The chain couples TRBV7-2 to TRBJ2-7; 12 nucleotides line up with TRBD2. With 5 bases clipped from V and 2 bases from J, the junction kept 7 bases outside the gene matches. From germline, CDR1 is SGHTA and CDR2 FQGNSA. The CDR3 runs to 16 residues. DNA for the CDR3: TGTGCCAGCAGCGATGGGACTAGCGGGTTCACCTACGAGCAGTACGTC. This sequence encodes CASSDGTSGFTYEQYV.

This chain links TRBV10-1 with TRBJ1-1; 8 bases agree with TRBD1. J gave up 6 bases and V 6 bases, and 6 bases lay outside the gene matches. The germline V gene has CDR1 WNHNN and CDR2 SYGVQD (reference sequence). The CDR3 covers 13 residues. Written as DNA, the CDR3 is TGCGCCAGCAGCGACAGGGGAGTCGCTGAAGCTTTCTTT. This gives the protein CASSDRGVAEAFF.

V usage is TRBV18 and J usage is TRBJ2-7, with 11 positions matching TRBD2. J gave up 4 bases and V 2 bases, and 7 bases lay outside the gene matches. Germline CDR1 is KGHSH and CDR2 is LQKENI. The CDR3 totals 16 residues. DNA for the CDR3: TGTGCCAGCTCACCAGGACTGGGGACTAGCGGTTACGAGCAGTACTTC. Its protein is CASSPGLGTSGYEQYF. The full variable domain, with the rest looked up from reference TRBV18 and TRBJ2-7, is NAGVMQNPRHLVRRRGQEARLRCSPMKGHSHVYWYRQLPEEGLKFMVYLQKENIIDESGMPKERFSAEFPKEGPSILRIQQVVRGDSAAYFCASSPGLGTSGYEQYFGPGTRLTVT.

In this sample, this clonotype turned up many times. This sequence joins TRBV23-1 and TRBJ2-3; the D call may be TRBD1 or TRBD2 (6 bases each). TRBV23-1 is an ORF for which the function is uncertain. The length of the CDR3 is 15 residues. V was cut by 5 bases and J by 9 bases, with 21 bases left in between. CDR3: CASSAGTPKAGTQYF. The DNA of the CDR3 is TGCGCCAGCAGTGCCGGGACACCTAAGGCGGGGACGCAGTATTTT.

The CDR3, as DNA: TGTGCCAGCAGCGTAGGGATAGCGGGGGGGCCTTGGGAGCAGTACTTC. This encodes CASSVGIAGGPWEQYF. The chain links TRBV9 to TRBJ2-7; 11 nucleotides agree with TRBD2. The CDR3 is made up of 16 amino acids. The V and J ends lost 0 bases and 7 bases, in that order; junction bases with no gene match: 9. Per the germline V gene, CDR1 is SGDLS and CDR2 is YYNGEE.

This clonotype was observed at least ten times. Mismatch with germline at one junction end may stem from a read error. This chain links TRBV5-1 with TRBJ2-3; D possibly corresponds to TRBD1 (6 bases). Per germline, CDR1 SGHRS and CDR2 YFSETQ. This CDR3 has 14 amino acids. This CDR3 reads CASSLGGDTDTQYF. The CDR3, as DNA: TGTGCCAGCAGTTTAGGGGGAGATACAGATACGCAGTATTTT.

V is TRBV9 and J is TRBJ2-1, with TRBD2 matching over 8 bases. Germline V gives CDR1 SGDLS, CDR2 YYNGEE. This CDR3 contains 16 residues. The V segment lost 0 bases and the J segment 3 bases; nucleotides outside the gene matches: 5. Written as DNA, the CDR3 is TGTGCCAGCAGCGTAGGGACAAGCGGGGGCTACAATGAGCAGTTCTTC. It translates to CASSVGTSGGYNEQFF.

The chain combines TRBV20-1 with TRBJ2-7; the match to TRBD1 covers 9 bases. The germline gives CDR1 DFQATT, CDR2 SNEGSKA (reference sequence). The CDR3 consists of 13 residues. Germline trimming cut 5 bases from V and 2 bases from J; bases unmatched to any gene: 4. The CDR3, as DNA: TGCAGTGCTCCGGGACAGGGACCCTACGAGCAGTACTTC. This sequence encodes CSAPGQGPYEQYF.

This clonotype was seen a few times. The gene calls are TRBV14 and TRBJ2-5, with 10 bases matching TRBD2. The CDR3 is 15 amino acids. The J segment lost 1 base and the V segment lost 3 bases, leaving 2 bases of the junction unmatched. Germline V lookup: CDR1 SGHDN, CDR2 FVKESK. CDR3 sequence: CASSHGLAAQETQYF. For the CDR3, the DNA is TGTGCCAGCAGCCACGGACTAGCGGCCCAAGAGACCCAGTACTTC.

The chain couples TRBV3-1 to TRBJ2-3; D is uncertain. The CDR3 totals 12 residues. Trimming removed 4 bases from V and 3 bases from J, with 5 bases in between. Germline-derived CDR1 and CDR2 are LGHDT and YNNKEL (reference sequence). CDR3 amino acids: CASSRRTDTQYF. CDR3 nucleotides: TGTGCCAGCAGCCGAAGGACAGATACGCAGTATTTT.

This clonotype appeared a few times. V is TRBV12-3 or TRBV12-4 and J is TRBJ1-2; D possibly corresponds to TRBD1 (5 bases). V lost 4 bases, J lost 4 bases, and 16 bases lay in between. CDR3 size: 15 residues. The CDR3 reads CASSYDRDRPYGYTF. CDR3 coding DNA: TGTGCCAGCAGTTACGACCGGGACCGACCCTATGGCTACACCTTC.

This clonotype was seen more than once but under ten times. The genes are TRBV11-1 and TRBJ2-3; 8 bases line up with TRBD2. CDR3 length equals 14 residues. The V gene end was trimmed by 7 bases and the J gene end by 1 base; junction bases not matched to a gene: 4. Germline values: CDR1 SGHAT, CDR2 FQDESV (reference sequence). DNA for the CDR3: TGTGCCAGCACCCTCGGGGGGGGCACAGATACGCAGTATTTT. Encoded protein: CASTLGGGTDTQYF.

V and J are TRBV12-3 or TRBV12-4 and TRBJ1-2; the D is unclear. The CDR3 totals 13 residues. Trimming took 1 base from V and 8 from J, leaving 11 bases between them. CDR3 nucleotide sequence: TGTGCCAGCAGTTTAGGGCGGGCGCGAGGCTACACCTTC. Protein sequence: CASSLGRARGYTF.

This clonotype has ten or more counts. V gene TRBV5-5 combines with J gene TRBJ1-1; D is undetermined. The length of the CDR3 is 14 residues. Trimming removed 0 bases from V and 0 bases from J, with 6 bases in between. Germline assignment: CDR1 SGHKS and CDR2 YYEKEE (reference sequence). As DNA, the CDR3 is TGTGCCAGCAGCTTGGTTGGAATGAACACTGAAGCTTTCTTT. Protein: CASSLVGMNTEAFF.

This clonotype was seen only a few times. V and J are TRBV20-1 and TRBJ1-2; 8 nucleotides align to TRBD1. The germline V gene encodes CDR1 DFQATT and CDR2 SNEGSKA (reference sequence). The CDR3 runs 16 residues. V dropped 5 bases and J dropped 0; count of bases not matched to a gene: 11. CDR3 nucleotides: TGCAGTGCTTCCGACAGGGGAGGCCTAGCTAACTATGGCTACACCTTC. It encodes CSASDRGGLANYGYTF.